These 24 T cell receptor beta chains were all obtained from the same sample, sequenced in a study of blood T cell repertoires in COVID-19. Repertoires were generated with immunoSEQ multiplex PCR, while TCRdb's copy carries only in-frame clones and drops some. This repertoire shows tens of thousands of clones, roughly 90% found once; its top ten account for around an eighth. What was sequenced was peripheral blood. The receptors shown here come from a human donor with active COVID-19. The donor label of this sample is uncertain.

The chain has TRBV5-1 and TRBJ2-1; the D gene is possibly TRBD1 (6 bases). The CDR3 is 15 amino acids. Germline V lookup: CDR1 SGHRS, CDR2 YFSETQ. The ends were cut back, 0 bases at V and 4 bases at J, with 11 bases in the middle. CDR3 loop: CASSLEAGEYNEQFF. CDR3 DNA: TGCGCCAGCAGCTTGGAGGCAGGGGAGTACAATGAGCAGTTCTTC. Variable domain in full (rest from reference TRBV5-1 and TRBJ2-1): KAGVTQTPRYLIKTRGQQVTLSCSPISGHRSVSWYQQTPGQGLQFLFEYFSETQRNKGNFPGRFSGRQFSNSRSEMNVSTLELGDSALYLCASSLEAGEYNEQFFGPGTRLTVL.

This clone was found a few times. This chain connects TRBV18 to TRBJ2-2; possibly TRBD2 for D (5 bases). This CDR3 has 18 amino acids. The V and J ends lost 1 base and 0 bases respectively, with 15 bases between them. Per germline, CDR1 KGHSH and CDR2 LQKENI. The chain's CDR3 is CASSPQGSGIANTGELFF. The CDR3 DNA reads TGTGCCAGCTCACCACAAGGGAGCGGAATCGCGAACACCGGGGAGCTGTTTTTT.

This clone was observed a single time. Here the CDR3 reads CASSPRQGGEKLFF. CDR3 bases: TGCGCCAGCAGCCCCCGACAGGGAGGCGAAAAACTGTTTTTT. The V and J genes are TRBV5-1 and TRBJ1-4, with 7 positions matching TRBD1. CDR1 and CDR2 from the germline V gene are SGHRS and YFSETQ. There are 14 residues in the CDR3. Trimming took 4 bases from V and 8 from J; bases not matched to a gene: 8. Using reference TRBV5-1 and TRBJ1-4 for the parts outside the CDR3, the full variable domain is KAGVTQTPRYLIKTRGQQVTLSCSPISGHRSVSWYQQTPGQGLQFLFEYFSETQRNKGNFPGRFSGRQFSNSRSEMNVSTLELGDSALYLCASSPRQGGEKLFFGSGTQLSVL.

J is TRBJ2-3 and V is TRBV29-1, with 8 bases that match TRBD1. The germline CDR1 and CDR2 sequences are SQVTM and ANQGSEA. The CDR3 has 16 amino acids. J gave up 8 bases and V 4 bases, and 17 bases lay outside the gene matches. The DNA of the CDR3 is TGCAGCGTTGCCGGACACAGGGGGACCCCGCCGATTACGCAGTATTTT. Translated: CSVAGHRGTPPITQYF.

The rearrangement links TRBV9 to TRBJ2-3; 9 bases align to TRBD2. The germline CDR1 and CDR2 sequences are SGDLS and YYNGEE. The J segment lost 3 bases and the V segment lost 4 bases, leaving 9 bases of the junction unmatched. This CDR3 is built from 16 residues. The DNA of the CDR3 is TGTGCCAGCAGCCCCTGGGATAGCGGGGGTACAGATACGCAGTATTTT. Amino acids: CASSPWDSGGTDTQYF. Using reference TRBV9 and TRBJ2-3 for the parts outside the CDR3, the full variable domain is DSGVTQTPKHLITATGQRVTLRCSPRSGDLSVYWYQQSLDQGLQFLIQYYNGEERAKGNILERFSAQQFPDLHSELNLSSLELGDSALYFCASSPWDSGGTDTQYFGPGTRLTVL.

This chain connects TRBV2 to TRBJ2-7; 9 bases agree with TRBD2. J gave up 2 bases and V 6 bases, and 8 bases lay outside the gene matches. From germline, CDR1 is SNHLY and CDR2 FYNNEI. There are 15 residues in the CDR3. CDR3 loop: CASSVTSGWTYEQYF. The CDR3 region has the DNA TGTGCCAGCAGCGTAACTAGCGGGTGGACCTACGAGCAGTACTTC. The entire variable domain, with the rest obtained from reference TRBV2 and TRBJ2-7, is as follows: EPEVTQTPSHQVTQMGQEVILRCVPISNHLYFYWYRQILGQKVEFLVSFYNNEISEKSEIFDDQFSVERPDGSNFTLKIRSTKLEDSAMYFCASSVTSGWTYEQYFGPGTRLTVT.

The chain has TRBV6-5 and TRBJ1-1; no firm D call. The CDR3 loop spans 14 amino acids. Germline CDR1 is MNHEY and CDR2 is SVGAGI. Trimming removed 2 bases at V and 11 bases at J, with 18 bases between. This chain's CDR3 is CASSYTLADSPAFF. As DNA, the CDR3 is TGTGCCAGCAGTTACACGCTTGCGGATAGTCCGGCTTTCTTT.

This sequence joins TRBV7-2 and TRBJ1-2, with 9 bases that match TRBD1. This CDR3 has 16 amino acids. Germline-derived CDR1 and CDR2 are SGHTA and FQGNSA. V lost 3 bases and J lost 0; bases outside the gene matches: 5. The CDR3 DNA reads as TGTGCCAGCAGCTTGGGACAGGGAAGAGCTAACTATGGCTACACCTTC. Protein product: CASSLGQGRANYGYTF.

The chain's CDR3 is CASSLRDSILGNEQFF. CDR3 DNA sequence: TGTGCCAGCAGCTTAAGGGACAGTATCTTGGGGAATGAGCAGTTCTTC. The rearrangement joins TRBV7-3 to TRBJ2-1, with TRBD1 identical over 7 bases. Germline trimming cut 1 base from V and 7 bases from J; bases unmatched to any gene: 10. Germline V lookup: CDR1 SGHTA, CDR2 FQGTGA. CDR3 size: 16 residues.

The chain recombines TRBV9 with TRBJ2-5, with 10 nucleotides matching TRBD1. This CDR3 spans 16 amino acids. CDR1 SGDLS and CDR2 YYNGEE come from the germline V gene. V dropped 4 bases and J dropped 3; count of bases not matched to a gene: 9. The CDR3 DNA follows: TGTGCCAGCAGCTCTCCGGGACAGGGGTCAGAAGAGACCCAGTACTTC. Encoded protein: CASSSPGQGSEETQYF.

The V and J genes are TRBV5-1 and TRBJ1-5, with no clear D. Germline loops: CDR1 SGHRS, CDR2 YFSETQ. V lost 0 bases to trimming and J lost 7 bases, with 14 bases between them. This CDR3 region has 15 residues. In nucleotides, the CDR3 is TGCGCCAGCAGCTTGGCTGCCGGAGGAGGCCAGCCCCAGCATTTT. Translating gives CASSLAAGGGQPQHF.

The rearrangement joins TRBV7-2 to TRBJ1-1; no reliable D call. The length of the CDR3 is 13 residues. Trimming took off 6 bases at V and 5 bases at J, with 13 bases between the two ends. Germline CDR1 reads SGHTA; CDR2 reads FQGNSA. The CDR3 loop is CASRQFAGTEAFF. The CDR3 DNA sequence: TGTGCCAGCAGACAATTCGCGGGAACTGAAGCTTTCTTT.

The rearrangement uses TRBV7-8 and TRBJ2-3; 11 bases map to TRBD2. The CDR3 has 18 amino acids. Unmatched junction bases numbered 10, after V lost 5 bases and J lost 0 bases. The germline CDR1 and CDR2 sequences are SGHVS and FQNEAQ. CDR3 nucleotides: TGTGCCAGCAGCCCGGGGCTAGCGGGGGGAAGAAGCACAGATACGCAGTATTTT. Translation: CASSPGLAGGRSTDTQYF.

Within the sample, this clone is medium-sized. For the CDR3, the DNA is TGTGCCAGCAGTCAAGAACAGGGCTTCCTTTACAATGAGCAGTTCTTC. It specifies CASSQEQGFLYNEQFF. The gene calls are TRBV7-6 and TRBJ2-1; tentative D call: TRBD1 (6 bases). Trimming took 6 bases from V and 4 from J, leaving 19 bases between them. Germline loops: CDR1 SGHVS, CDR2 FNYEAQ. The CDR3 is 16 residues long.

V usage is TRBV4-1 and J usage is TRBJ2-7, with 9 bases lining up with TRBD2. Germline CDR1 reads MGHRA; CDR2 reads YSYEKL. This CDR3 has 16 residues. Trimming at V came to 3 bases and at J to 2 bases, leaving 8 bases not matched to a gene. In DNA form, the CDR3 reads TGCGCCAGCAGCCAGACCGGGACTAGCCCTCCCTACGAGCAGTACTTC. It yields the protein CASSQTGTSPPYEQYF.

The chain employs TRBV3-1 (or the pseudogene TRBV3-2) and TRBJ2-3, with 10 bases aligning to TRBD2. This CDR3 is built from 19 residues. Germline V gene data show CDR1 as LGHDT and CDR2 as YNNKEL (reference sequence). The trim removed 7 bases at V and 0 bases at J, leaving 16 bases unmatched. The CDR3 DNA reads as TGTGCCAGCATACTCCTATTAGCGGGGGGAATTGTGAGCACAGATACGCAGTATTTT. Translating gives CASILLLAGGIVSTDTQYF.

The CDR3 region has the DNA TGTGCCAGCAGCCAGGGACAGGGGGACCGGGAGCTGTTTTTT. The encoded protein is CASSQGQGDRELFF. V gene TRBV9 combines with J gene TRBJ2-2; 11 nucleotides match TRBD1. The CDR3 loop spans 14 amino acids. Germline CDR1 and CDR2: SGDLS and YYNGEE. Unmatched junction bases numbered 5, after V lost 4 bases and J lost 9 bases.

This chain connects TRBV7-9 to TRBJ2-7; TRBD2 might be the D (6 bases). This CDR3 has 16 residues. Trimming pared 4 bases from V and 9 bases from J, leaving 25 bases between. Germline CDR1 and CDR2: SEHNR and FQNEAQ (reference sequence). Here the CDR3 DNA reads TGTGCCAGCAGCTACGTCCCGGGACTGCACCCGACCAGGCAGTACTTC. It codes for CASSYVPGLHPTRQYF. Variable domain in full (rest from reference TRBV7-9 and TRBJ2-7): DTGVSQNPRHKITKRGQNVTFRCDPISEHNRLYWYRQTLGQGPEFLTYFQNEAQLEKSRLLSDRFSAERPKGSFSTLEIQRTEQGDSAMYLCASSYVPGLHPTRQYFGPGTRLTVT.

J is TRBJ1-1 and V is TRBV18; a possible D gene is TRBD1 (5 bases). The V and J ends lost 4 bases and 3 bases respectively, with 18 bases between them. This CDR3 comprises 16 residues. Germline V CDR1 and CDR2: KGHSH, LQKENI. CDR3 sequence reads: CASSLIQLVGDTEAFF. The CDR3 DNA reads as TGTGCCAGCTCACTTATTCAGCTAGTAGGGGACACTGAAGCTTTCTTT.

The chain is built from TRBV3-1 (or the pseudogene TRBV3-2) and TRBJ1-1, with TRBD1 matching over 8 bases. With 1 base clipped from V and 1 base from J, the junction kept 5 bases outside the gene matches. Germline lookup yields CDR1 LGHDT and CDR2 YNNKEL (reference sequence). The CDR3 has 16 residues. The CDR3 here is CASSQGHGTGNTEAFF. The CDR3 DNA reads TGTGCCAGCAGCCAAGGGCACGGGACAGGGAACACTGAAGCTTTCTTT.

The J gene is TRBJ1-2, the V gene TRBV19; 7 bases are a match to TRBD1. Germline values: CDR1 LNHDA, CDR2 SQIVND (reference sequence). V dropped 9 bases and J dropped 3; count of bases not matched to a gene: 10. The CDR3 spans 14 residues. CDR3 in DNA: TGTGCCAGCAGAACCCAGGGGGAAGACTATGGCTACACCTTC. Its protein product is CASRTQGEDYGYTF.

The J gene is TRBJ1-5, the V gene TRBV6-6; 7 nucleotides line up with TRBD1. Germline-derived CDR1 and CDR2 are MNHNY and SVGAGI (reference sequence). The CDR3 is made up of 14 amino acids. V lost 6 bases and J lost 3; bases outside the gene matches: 5. The CDR3 sequence is CASSRDRYNQPQHF. CDR3 sequence (DNA): TGTGCCAGCAGCCGGGACAGATACAATCAGCCCCAGCATTTT.

The V gene is TRBV14, the J gene TRBJ2-3; tentative D call: TRBD1 (6 bases). V lost 5 bases and J lost 2, with 11 bases in between. The CDR3 is 14 amino acids. Germline V gene data show CDR1 as SGHDN and CDR2 as FVKESK. The CDR3 DNA reads as TGTGCCAGCAGCATAGGGGGATACACAGATACGCAGTATTTT. This sequence encodes CASSIGGYTDTQYF. Full variable domain (missing parts from reference TRBV14 and TRBJ2-3): EAGVTQFPSHSVIEKGQTVTLRCDPISGHDNLYWYRRVMGKEIKFLLHFVKESKQDESGMPNNRFLAERTGGTYSTLKVQPAELEDSGVYFCASSIGGYTDTQYFGPGTRLTVL.

This clone occurred a few times. The chain has TRBV2 and TRBJ1-2, with D possibly TRBD1 on 6 matching bases. The V end was cut by 3 bases, the J end by 2 bases, with 16 bases between. The CDR3 sequence is 16 residues long. CDR1 is SNHLY, CDR2 FYNNEI, per germline. The CDR3 is CASSDRLTGFNYGYTF. The DNA of the CDR3 is TGTGCCAGCAGTGATAGGTTAACAGGGTTCAACTATGGCTACACCTTC.